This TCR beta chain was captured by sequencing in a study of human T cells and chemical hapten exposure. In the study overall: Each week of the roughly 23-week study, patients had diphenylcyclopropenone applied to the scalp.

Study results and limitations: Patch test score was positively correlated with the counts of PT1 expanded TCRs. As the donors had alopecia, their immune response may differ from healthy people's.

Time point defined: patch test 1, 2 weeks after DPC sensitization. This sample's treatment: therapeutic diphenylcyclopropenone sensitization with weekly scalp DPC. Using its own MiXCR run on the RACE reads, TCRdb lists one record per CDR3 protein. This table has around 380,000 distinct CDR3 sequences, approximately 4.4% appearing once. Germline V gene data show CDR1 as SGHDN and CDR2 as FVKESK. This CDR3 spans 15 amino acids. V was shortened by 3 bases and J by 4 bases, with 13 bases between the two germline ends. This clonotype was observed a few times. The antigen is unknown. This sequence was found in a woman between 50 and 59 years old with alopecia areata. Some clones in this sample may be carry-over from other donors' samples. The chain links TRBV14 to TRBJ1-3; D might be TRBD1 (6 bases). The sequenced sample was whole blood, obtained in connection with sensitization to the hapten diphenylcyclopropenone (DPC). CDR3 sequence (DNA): TGTGCCAGCAGCCAGTGGACAGTGAAAGGAAACACCATATATTTT. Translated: CASSQWTVKGNTIYF.